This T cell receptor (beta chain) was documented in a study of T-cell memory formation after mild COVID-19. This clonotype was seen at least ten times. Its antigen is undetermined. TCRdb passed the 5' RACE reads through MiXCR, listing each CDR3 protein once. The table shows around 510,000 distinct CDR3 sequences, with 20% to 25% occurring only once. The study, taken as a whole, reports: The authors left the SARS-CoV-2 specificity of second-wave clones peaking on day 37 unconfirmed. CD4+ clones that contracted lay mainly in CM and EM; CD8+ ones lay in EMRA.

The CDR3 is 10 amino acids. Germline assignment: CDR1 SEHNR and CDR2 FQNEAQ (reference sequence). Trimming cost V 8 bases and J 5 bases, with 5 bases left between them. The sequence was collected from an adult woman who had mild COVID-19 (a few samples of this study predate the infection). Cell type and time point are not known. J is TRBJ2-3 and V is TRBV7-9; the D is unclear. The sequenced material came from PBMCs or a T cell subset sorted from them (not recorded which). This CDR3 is CASGRDTQYF. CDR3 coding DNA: TGTGCCAGCGGACGAGATACGCAGTATTTT.